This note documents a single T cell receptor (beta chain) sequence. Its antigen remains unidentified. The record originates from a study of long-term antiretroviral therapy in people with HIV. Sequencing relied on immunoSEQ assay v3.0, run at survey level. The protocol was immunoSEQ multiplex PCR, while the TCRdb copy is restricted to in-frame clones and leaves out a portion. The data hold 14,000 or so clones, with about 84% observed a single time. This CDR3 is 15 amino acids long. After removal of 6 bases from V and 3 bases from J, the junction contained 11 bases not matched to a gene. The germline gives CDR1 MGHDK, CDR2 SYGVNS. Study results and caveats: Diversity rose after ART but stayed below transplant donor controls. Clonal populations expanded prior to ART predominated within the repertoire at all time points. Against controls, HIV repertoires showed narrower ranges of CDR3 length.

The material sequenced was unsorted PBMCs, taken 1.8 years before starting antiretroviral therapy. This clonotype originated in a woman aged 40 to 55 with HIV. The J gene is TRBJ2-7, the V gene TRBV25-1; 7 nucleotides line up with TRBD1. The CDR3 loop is CASRDTSGGSYEQYF. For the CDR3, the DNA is TGTGCCAGCAGAGATACATCAGGGGGAAGCTACGAGCAGTACTTC.